This TCR beta chain was retrieved from a study of CD8+ T cells in alopecia areata. In its sample, this clone was seen a few times. Any gene name here is a mouse gene name. The read ends 4 residues early relative to the CDR3; the germline J gene fills the gap. Germline V gene data show CDR1 as NSHNY and CDR2 as SYGAGN. V was cut by 1 base and J by 4 bases, with 11 bases left in between. The CDR3 loop spans 15 amino acids. RNA extraction was followed by reverse transcription into cDNA, which acted as the sequencing template. Assay used: immunoSEQ multiplex PCR; TCRdb lists only in-frame clones, some missing. The sample contains around 290,000 clones, none of them singletons. Sorting used CD4, CD8alpha, NKG2D, NKG2ACE and other markers on pooled cutaneous lymph node cells.

The rearrangement uses TRBV13-1 and TRBJ2-2; the D gene is possibly TRBD1 (6 bases). This receptor was taken from a C3H/HeJ mouse with alopecia areata. The mouse line has the MHC haplotype H2-k. The material sequenced was CD4+ T cells sorted from a lymph node. The chain's CDR3 is CASSDQQGSTGQLYF. Incomplete CDR3 DNA: TGTGCCAGCAGTGATCAGCAGGGGTCCACCGGG.